This T cell receptor (beta chain) was observed in a study of blood T cell repertoires in COVID-19. Some clones are missing from TCRdb's copy, which holds only in-frame ones; the method was immunoSEQ multiplex PCR. The sample yields around 70,000 clones, more than 75% seen once. The CDR3 sequence runs 12 residues, both termini included. In this sample, this clone turned up many times. The limits of the CDR3 on the DNA are not certain, so only TCRdb's listed CDR3 is given. This chain uses TRBV12-3 or TRBV12-4 with TRBJ1-1; no DNA check was done on the table's D call, TRBD1. The sample taken for sequencing was peripheral blood. The receptor was isolated from a human donor in a cohort sampled during active COVID-19. CDR3 amino acids: CASSTSLGAAFF.